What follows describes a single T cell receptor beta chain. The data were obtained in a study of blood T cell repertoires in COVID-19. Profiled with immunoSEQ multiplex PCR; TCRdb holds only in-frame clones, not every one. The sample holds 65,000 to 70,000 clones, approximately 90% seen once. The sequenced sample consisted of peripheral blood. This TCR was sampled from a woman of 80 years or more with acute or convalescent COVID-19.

The CDR3 DNA sequence: TGTGCCACCAGTGATTCCGGGAGTACCTACGAGCAGTACTTC. It yields the protein CATSDSGSTYEQYF. This sequence joins TRBV24-1 and TRBJ2-7, with D tentatively TRBD2 (6 bases). Germline lookup yields CDR1 KGHDR and CDR2 SFDVKD. The CDR3 has 14 residues. The V end was cut by 2 bases, the J end by 2 bases, with 9 bases between.